The clone carrying this T cell receptor beta chain was seen a handful of times. The data belong to a study of cytomegalovirus exposure and HLA in healthy donors. 13 Jbeta primers and 60 Vbeta primers were used for the PCR. The method was immunoSEQ multiplex PCR; TCRdb's version includes in-frame clones alone and lacks a portion of them. The sample contains more than 95,000 clones, approximately 16% of which appear only once. The junction had 7 bases not matched to a gene; V was cut back by 5 bases and J by 3 bases. Germline V gives CDR1 GTSNPN, CDR2 SVGIG (reference sequence). CDR3 size: 14 residues. The TCR was taken from a female donor in good health and CMV-seronegative. The sample consisted of PBMCs. V gene TRBV30 combines with J gene TRBJ2-1; 7 bases fit TRBD2. CDR3 DNA sequence: TGTGCCTGGGGAATAAGCGGGATCTACAATGAGCAGTTCTTC. Translation: CAWGISGIYNEQFF.